The 21 T cell receptor beta chains in this list originate from one sample, sequenced in a study of glioma-infiltrating T cells after dendritic cell vaccination. Documented time point: after dendritic cell vaccination, including at tumor progression/relapse. Assay: immunoSEQ multiplex PCR; the TCRdb copy retains only in-frame clones and omits some. The table includes 100,000 or so clones, around 90% detected once. The material was blood, obtained after dendritic cell vaccination. Receptors were obtained from a human donor with glioblastoma.

V is TRBV11-1 and J is TRBJ2-1; TRBD2 matches at 8 bases. This CDR3 comprises 11 residues. Unmatched junction bases numbered 2, after V lost 6 bases and J lost 10 bases. The germline gives CDR1 SGHAT, CDR2 FQDESV (reference sequence). CDR3 protein: CASSTSGEQFF. The CDR3 DNA sequence: TGTGCCAGCAGTACTAGCGGCGAGCAGTTCTTC. Combining the CDR3 with reference TRBV11-1 and TRBJ2-1 gives the whole variable domain EAEVAQSPRYKITEKSQAVAFWCDPISGHATLYWYRQILGQGPELLVQFQDESVVDDSQLPKDRFSAERLKGVDSTLKIQPAELGDSAMYLCASSTSGEQFFGPGTRLTVL.

The chain combines TRBV11-2 with TRBJ2-3; 7 bases match TRBD2. This CDR3 comprises 14 residues. Germline V gene lookup returns CDR1 SGHAT and CDR2 FQNNGV. With 6 bases clipped from V and 0 bases from J, the junction kept 3 bases outside the gene matches. Written as DNA, the CDR3 is TGTGCCAGCAGGGCTAGCGGAAGCACAGATACGCAGTATTTT. It translates to CASRASGSTDTQYF.

The chain combines TRBV5-1 with TRBJ2-7; TRBD2 agrees at 8 bases. The CDR3 runs to 14 residues. Germline values: CDR1 SGHRS, CDR2 YFSETQ. Losses at the gene ends were 4 bases for V and 3 bases for J; bases not matched to a gene: 6. CDR3 protein: CASSISGNGYEQYF. Written as DNA, the CDR3 is TGCGCCAGCAGCATTAGCGGGAATGGCTACGAGCAGTACTTC.

This clone was seen a few times. This chain joins TRBV5-3 and TRBJ2-5; D gene uncertain. TRBV5-3 qualifies as an ORF whose function is uncertain. Trimming removed 4 bases from V and 7 bases from J, with 5 bases in between. The CDR3 has 10 residues. CDR3 bases: TGTGCCAGAAGCCCCGTGACCCAGTACTTC. Translation gives CARSPVTQYF.

About this clone itself: The CDR3 ends on some other residue instead of the conserved phenylalanine or tryptophan, so this is likely a read error. It is unclear where the CDR3 begins or ends on the DNA, so no DNA is shown, and the CDR3 is as TCRdb lists it. This rearrangement joins TRBV6-5 to TRBJ1-2. The germline V gene encodes CDR1 MNHEY and CDR2 SVGAGI. The CDR3 is 11 amino acids long, termini counted. Here the CDR3 reads CASSRGDITFL.

This chain uses TRBV5-1 with TRBJ2-7, with 7 nucleotides matching TRBD1. Germline values: CDR1 SGHRS, CDR2 YFSETQ. This CDR3 region has 15 residues. V gave up 0 bases and J gave up 4 bases; unmatched junction bases: 7. The CDR3 protein is CASSLEAGGMYEQYF. The CDR3 region has the DNA TGCGCCAGCAGCTTGGAGGCAGGGGGTATGTACGAGCAGTACTTC.

The chain joins TRBV7-9 to TRBJ1-1, with 7 bases matching TRBD1. CDR3 length: 14 residues. CDR1 is SEHNR, CDR2 FQNEAQ, per germline (reference sequence). The V and J ends lost 1 base and 6 bases, in that order; junction bases with no gene match: 5. Written as DNA, the CDR3 is TGTGCCAGCAGCTTAGAGGGGGCACGACCTGAAGCTTTCTTT. Translated: CASSLEGARPEAFF.

The chain has TRBV5-1 and TRBJ2-2, with D unclear. The CDR3 is 16 amino acids. The ends were cut back, 0 bases at V and 0 bases at J, with 9 bases in the middle. CDR1 is SGHRS, CDR2 YFSETQ, per germline. The CDR3 region has the DNA TGCGCCAGCAGCTTGGGAACCGCGTCGAACACCGGGGAGCTGTTTTTT. As protein: CASSLGTASNTGELFF.

This rearrangement joins TRBV9 to TRBJ1-6, with D perhaps TRBD1 (6 bases). CDR3 size: 13 residues. Germline values: CDR1 SGDLS, CDR2 YYNGEE. The V end was cut by 3 bases, the J end by 10 bases, with 11 bases between. CDR3: CASSEGVRSPLHF. The DNA of the CDR3 is TGTGCCAGCAGCGAGGGGGTTCGGTCACCCCTCCACTTT.

The gene calls are TRBV7-9 and TRBJ2-1, with 9 positions matching TRBD2. Trimming cost V 5 bases and J 7 bases; bases outside gene matches: 12. This CDR3 spans 16 amino acids. The germline gives CDR1 SEHNR, CDR2 FQNEAQ (reference sequence). DNA of the CDR3: TGTGCCAGCAGCATAGGACATAGCGGGAGCATTAATGAGCAGTTCTTC. Translated, it gives CASSIGHSGSINEQFF.

The chain combines TRBV6-1 with TRBJ1-1; D is perhaps TRBD1 (6 bases). CDR1 and CDR2 (germline): MNHNS, SASEGT. Deletions cut 6 bases from V and 5 bases from J, with 16 bases between. The CDR3 consists of 14 residues. The CDR3 loop is CASSYREKGTEAFF. CDR3 in DNA: TGTGCCAGCAGCTACAGGGAGAAAGGTACTGAAGCTTTCTTT.

The chain joins TRBV5-1 to TRBJ2-2, with D perhaps matching TRBD2 (6 bases). The CDR3 spans 15 residues. The germline V gene has CDR1 SGHRS and CDR2 YFSETQ. Trimming took 7 bases from V and 1 from J, leaving 14 bases between them. This CDR3 reads CASRPSVQNTGELFF. CDR3 DNA: TGCGCCAGCCGCCCTAGCGTACAGAACACCGGGGAGCTGTTTTTT.

The rearrangement links TRBV18 to TRBJ2-3, with 7 bases identical to TRBD1. This CDR3 contains 14 residues. CDR1 and CDR2 from the germline V gene are KGHSH and LQKENI. V lost 3 bases and J lost 5; bases outside the gene matches: 5. CDR3 amino acids: CASSPIGDRDTQYF. The DNA for the CDR3 is TGTGCCAGCTCACCGATCGGGGACAGAGATACGCAGTATTTT.

On this clone itself: Distinct nucleotide sequences in the sample also encode this CDR3. The V and J genes are TRBV5-1 and TRBJ1-6; D is uncertain. CDR3 length: 13 residues. V lost 2 bases and J lost 13, with 13 bases in between. Germline values: CDR1 SGHRS, CDR2 YFSETQ. CDR3 residues: CASSLNRESPLHF. The CDR3 nucleotides are TGCGCCAGCAGCTTAAATAGGGAGTCCCCCCTCCACTTT.

The J gene is TRBJ2-2, the V gene TRBV7-8; D gene uncertain. The CDR3 extends over 15 amino acids. The germline V and J ends were trimmed by 2 bases and 4 bases, with 11 bases remaining between them. The germline gives CDR1 SGHVS, CDR2 FQNEAQ. The CDR3: CASSLYRVSTGELFF. The CDR3 DNA sequence: TGTGCCAGCAGCTTATATAGAGTGAGCACCGGGGAGCTGTTTTTT. Full variable domain (remainder filled in from reference TRBV7-8 and TRBJ2-2): GAGVSQSPRYKVAKRGQDVALRCDPISGHVSLFWYQQALGQGPEFLTYFQNEAQLDKSGLPSDRFFAERPEGSVSTLKIQRTQQEDSAVYLCASSLYRVSTGELFFGEGSRLTVL.

This chain uses TRBV28 with TRBJ1-5; D is possibly TRBD1 (5 bases). This CDR3 has 12 residues. Trimming pared 3 bases from V and 6 bases from J, leaving 6 bases between. The germline CDR1 and CDR2 sequences are MDHEN and SYDVKM. CDR3 nucleotide sequence: TGTGCCAGCAGTTTGCAGGGTCAGCCCCAGCATTTT. It encodes CASSLQGQPQHF.

V usage is TRBV10-3 and J usage is TRBJ1-3; 8 bases agree with TRBD1. Per the germline V gene, CDR1 is ENHRY and CDR2 is SYGVKD. Trimming cost V 7 bases and J 4 bases; bases outside gene matches: 6. The CDR3 covers 14 residues. CDR3 nucleotides: TGTGCCATCACCGGGACAGGAGGGGGAAACACCATATATTTT. It encodes CAITGTGGGNTIYF.

The chain has TRBV6-6 and TRBJ1-3; 8 bases map to TRBD1. Germline CDR1 and CDR2: MNHNY and SVGAGI (reference sequence). CDR3 length: 15 amino acids. Trimming removed 2 bases from V and 1 base from J; junction bases left unmatched: 1. The CDR3 protein is CASSYRQGSGNTIYF. The CDR3 DNA sequence: TGTGCCAGCAGTTACCGACAGGGGTCTGGAAACACCATATATTTT.

V usage is TRBV6-5 and J usage is TRBJ2-7; 8 bases are a match to TRBD2. The trim removed 4 bases at V and 4 bases at J, leaving 6 bases unmatched. The germline V gene has CDR1 MNHEY and CDR2 SVGAGI. This CDR3 has 14 residues. For the CDR3, the DNA is TGTGCCAGCAGTTGGGGCGGGGGGCAGTACGAGCAGTACTTC. Translated: CASSWGGGQYEQYF.

V usage is TRBV19 and J usage is TRBJ1-1; D is possibly TRBD1 (5 bases). Per germline, CDR1 LNHDA and CDR2 SQIVND (reference sequence). This CDR3 contains 11 residues. The V and J ends lost 6 bases and 8 bases respectively, with 10 bases between them. The DNA for the CDR3 is TGTGCCAGTAGGCGGGGGTTAGAAGCTTTCTTT. Its translation: CASRRGLEAFF. The complete variable domain, with remaining parts taken from reference TRBV19 and TRBJ1-1, reads DGGITQSPKYLFRKEGQNVTLSCEQNLNHDAMYWYRQDPGQGLRLIYYSQIVNDFQKGDIAEGYSVSREKKESFPLTVTSAQKNPTAFYLCASRRGLEAFFGQGTRLTVV.

This sequence joins TRBV7-2 and TRBJ1-4; no clear D. The CDR3 loop spans 13 amino acids. Trimming stripped 3 bases from V and 5 bases from J, with 7 bases between. CDR1 and CDR2 from the germline V gene are SGHTA and FQGNSA. CDR3 residues: CASSFGGNEKLFF. The DNA for the CDR3 is TGTGCCAGCAGCTTTGGCGGCAATGAAAAACTGTTTTTT.